This TCR beta chain comes out of a study of T-cell memory formation after mild COVID-19. Study at large: TCR clusters were mostly confined to one donor each. Findings and limits, study-wide: Researchers found some responding clones in pre-infection memory, a sign that cross-reactive memory joined. The CD4+ clones that contracted clustered mainly within CM and EM, and the CD8+ clones concentrated in EMRA.

Each CDR3 protein gets one entry after TCRdb re-called the 5' RACE reads with MiXCR. Here the sample spans approximately 400,000 distinct CDR3 sequences, approximately 24% being singletons. This clonotype was found a few times. Its antigen is unidentified. V shed 4 bases and J 6 bases; nucleotides not matched to a gene: 7. The CDR3 covers 15 residues. Germline lookup yields CDR1 KGHDR and CDR2 SFDVKD. This receptor was taken from an adult woman who had mild COVID-19 (a few samples of this study predate the infection). Cell type and time point are not known. V gene TRBV24-1 combines with J gene TRBJ2-2, with 7 bases aligning to TRBD1. The sequenced material came from PBMCs or a T cell subset sorted from them (not recorded which). As DNA, the CDR3 is TGTGCCACCAGTGACCAGACGACAGGGTCCGGGGAGCTGTTTTTT. Protein product: CATSDQTTGSGELFF.